One and the same sample provided the 13 T cell receptor beta chains below, sequenced in a study of siplizumab effects on memory and regulatory T cells. Using immunoSEQ multiplex PCR, the repertoire was profiled, and TCRdb retains in-frame clones only, with some absent. The data contain fewer than 60,000 clones, over 90% of them singletons. Sequenced material: CD8+ T cells sorted from blood. These receptors all stem from a human donor in good health.

The genes are TRBV14 and TRBJ2-7; TRBD1 matches at 8 bases. CDR1 is SGHDN and CDR2 is FVKESK in the germline V gene. This CDR3 region has 13 residues. V dropped 6 bases and J dropped 3; count of bases not matched to a gene: 4. The CDR3 DNA reads TGTGCCAGCAGTCTCGGACAGGGCTACGAGCAGTACTTC. Its translation: CASSLGQGYEQYF.

The chain combines TRBV28 with TRBJ2-7, with D tentatively TRBD2 (5 bases). Germline CDR1 reads MDHEN; CDR2 reads SYDVKM. This CDR3 contains 17 residues. Trimming left V 4 bases short and J 0 bases short, with 19 bases between. The CDR3 sequence: CASSSVLRGSLSYEQYF. CDR3 in DNA: TGTGCCAGCAGTTCCGTCTTACGGGGTTCCCTCTCCTACGAGCAGTACTTC.

Note on this clone: One end of the junction does not line up with germline, which may come from a read error. The chain links TRBV5-4 to TRBJ2-2; D may be TRBD2 (6 bases). This CDR3 region has 13 residues. Germline CDR1 SGHNT, CDR2 YYREEE (reference sequence). The CDR3 spells CASRLGGTGELFF. CDR3 bases: TGTGCCAGCAGATTGGGGGGCACCGGGGAGCTGTTTTTT.

The gene calls are TRBV7-9 and TRBJ1-2; 9 nucleotides agree with TRBD1. Germline values: CDR1 SEHNR, CDR2 FQNEAQ (reference sequence). The length of the CDR3 is 14 residues. V was clipped by 5 bases and J by 6 bases; unmatched bases: 7. The CDR3 DNA sequence: TGTGCCAGCAGCGTATCACAGGGGGCGGATGGCTACACCTTC. Translation gives CASSVSQGADGYTF.

The chain uses TRBV28 and TRBJ2-3, with D perhaps assigned TRBD1 or TRBD2 (5 bases each). Germline V lookup: CDR1 MDHEN, CDR2 SYDVKM. This CDR3 has 21 residues. The V and J ends lost 6 bases and 2 bases respectively, with 33 bases between them. CDR3 nucleotide sequence: TGTGCCAGCAGCTTTGTGGTCATGAATAGGGGTGGACGAGGACTCACAGATACGCAGTATTTT. This gives the protein CASSFVVMNRGGRGLTDTQYF.

The chain carries TRBV5-5 and TRBJ2-7; TRBD2 is a possible D gene (5 bases). Germline V gives CDR1 SGHKS, CDR2 YYEKEE (reference sequence). This CDR3 spans 13 amino acids. The germline V and J ends were trimmed by 0 bases and 3 bases, with 7 bases remaining between them. The CDR3 nucleotides read TGTGCCAGCAGCTTGGGGACTGACTACGAGCAGTACTTC. Translating it yields CASSLGTDYEQYF.

Only one count was recorded for this clone. The V and J genes are TRBV9 and TRBJ2-1; 9 bases map to TRBD2. In germline, CDR1 is SGDLS, CDR2 YYNGEE. The CDR3 contains 16 residues. The V gene end was trimmed by 2 bases and the J gene end by 0 bases; junction bases not matched to a gene: 3. DNA for the CDR3: TGTGCCAGCAGCGTGGAGACTAGCGGCTCCTACAATGAGCAGTTCTTC. Amino acid sequence: CASSVETSGSYNEQFF. The variable domain in full, with the rest retrieved from reference TRBV9 and TRBJ2-1, is DSGVTQTPKHLITATGQRVTLRCSPRSGDLSVYWYQQSLDQGLQFLIQYYNGEERAKGNILERFSAQQFPDLHSELNLSSLELGDSALYFCASSVETSGSYNEQFFGPGTRLTVL.

This chain uses TRBV11-2 with TRBJ1-2; D uncertain. V lost 3 bases and J 8 bases, leaving 7 bases between the germline ends. Germline-derived CDR1 and CDR2 are SGHAT and FQNNGV. CDR3 length: 11 amino acids. The CDR3 nucleotides read TGTGCCAGCAGCTTGGGAAGGGGCTACACCTTC. Amino acids: CASSLGRGYTF.

The rearrangement uses TRBV28 and TRBJ2-5; D not certain. This CDR3 is 14 amino acids long. V shed 3 bases and J shed 2 bases, with 10 bases lying between them. Germline V gene data show CDR1 as MDHEN and CDR2 as SYDVKM. CDR3 coding DNA: TGTGCCAGCAGTTTCGAGGATGGGCAAGAGACCCAGTACTTC. Translated, it gives CASSFEDGQETQYF.

The J gene is TRBJ2-5, the V gene TRBV18, with 7 bases identical to TRBD1. The V gene end was trimmed by 0 bases and the J gene end by 4 bases; junction bases not matched to a gene: 2. Germline V CDR1 and CDR2: KGHSH, LQKENI. The length of the CDR3 is 14 residues. The CDR3, as DNA: TGTGCCAGCTCACCACCGGACAGGATAGAGACCCAGTACTTC. Translation gives CASSPPDRIETQYF.

The V call is TRBV6-5, the J call TRBJ2-1; 14 nucleotides align to TRBD2. V trimming: 5 bases; J trimming: 10 bases; junction bases outside the gene matches: 7. Germline V gene lookup returns CDR1 MNHEY and CDR2 SVGAGI. The CDR3 is 15 residues long. The CDR3 region is CASSPGTSGSIEQFF. In DNA, the CDR3 is TGTGCCAGCAGTCCGGGGACTAGCGGGAGTATCGAGCAGTTCTTC.

This clone was seen once. The chain carries TRBV19 and TRBJ2-1; D ambiguous. The CDR3 spans 13 residues. CDR1 is LNHDA and CDR2 is SQIVND in the germline V gene (reference sequence). V dropped 3 bases and J dropped 3 bases, with 6 bases sitting between them. CDR3 amino acids: CASSMQDYNEQFF. CDR3 nucleotide sequence: TGTGCCAGTAGTATGCAGGACTACAATGAGCAGTTCTTC. The full variable domain, in which reference TRBV19 and TRBJ2-1 provide the parts outside the CDR3, is DGGITQSPKYLFRKEGQNVTLSCEQNLNHDAMYWYRQDPGQGLRLIYYSQIVNDFQKGDIAEGYSVSREKKESFPLTVTSAQKNPTAFYLCASSMQDYNEQFFGPGTRLTVL.

This clone was seen once. This chain joins TRBV7-8 and TRBJ2-2, with D unclear. V was clipped by 1 base and J by 5 bases, with 5 bases between them. The CDR3 is made up of 13 amino acids. Germline CDR1 is SGHVS and CDR2 is FQNEAQ. CDR3 bases: TGTGCCAGCAGCTTAGGGTATACCGGGGAGCTGTTTTTT. Amino acid sequence: CASSLGYTGELFF.